This record looks at one T cell receptor (beta chain) sequence and its context. With 2 bases clipped from V and 1 base from J, the junction kept 9 bases outside the gene matches. This CDR3 spans 18 amino acids. CDR1 MGHRA and CDR2 YSYEKL come from the germline V gene. This entry is derived from a study of blood T cell repertoires in COVID-19. Study overall: Samples taken during acute and convalescent COVID-19 were collected in the United States, Italy and Spain.

This table comes from immunoSEQ multiplex PCR, and its TCRdb copy is limited to in-frame clones, with some not included. In the table there are under 200,000 clones, around nine tenths of which are singletons. Sequencing used peripheral blood. The chain has TRBV4-1 and TRBJ2-5; TRBD2 matches at 11 bases. The receptor comes from a man aged 18 to 29 with active or convalescent COVID-19. CDR3 region: CASSQIPFGTSGQETQYF. Written as DNA, the CDR3 is TGCGCCAGCAGCCAAATTCCCTTCGGGACTAGCGGCCAAGAGACCCAGTACTTC.